The next 9 T cell receptor beta chains were all read from a single sample in a study of blood T cells in healthy people across ages. A second PCR, run for roughly 7 to 11 cycles, used a sample-barcoded 5' primer plus a J-beta primer mix. TCRdb reanalysed the 5' RACE reads using MiXCR and keeps one entry per CDR3 protein. The sample shows about 930,000 distinct CDR3 sequences, about 28% of them seen only once. This sample was shared with a second study, whose subject was T cells of mothers and their children.

Sequencing used blood. Source of these receptors: a woman between 40 and 50 years old in good health.

This rearrangement joins TRBV29-1 to TRBJ2-5; 8 nucleotides align to TRBD1. The CDR3 covers 13 residues. Germline V gene sequence: CDR1 SQVTM, CDR2 ANQGSEA. After removal of 0 bases from V and 7 bases from J, the junction contained 4 bases not matched to a gene. The CDR3 sequence is CSVEDTQGGTQYF. The CDR3 DNA follows: TGCAGCGTTGAAGATACACAGGGGGGGACCCAGTACTTC.

As for this clonotype: This clone may be a read error of a much larger clone one base away. CDR3 in DNA: TGTGTCAGCAGCAGGGGGACCTACAATGAGCAGTTCTTC. This translates into CVSSRGTYNEQFF. The V call is TRBV7-2, the J call TRBJ2-1; TRBD1 agrees at 7 bases. Germline assignment: CDR1 SGHTA and CDR2 FQGNSA. The CDR3 extends over 13 amino acids.

This clonotype was picked up many times. The chain recombines TRBV18 with TRBJ2-3; TRBD1 matches 8 bases. The CDR3 extends over 15 amino acids. J lost 4 bases, V lost 3 bases, and 6 bases had no gene match. CDR1 is KGHSH and CDR2 is LQKENI in the germline V gene. The CDR3 DNA follows: TGTGCCAGCTCACCCAGGACAGGGAAGGCAGATACGCAGTATTTT. Protein sequence: CASSPRTGKADTQYF. The whole variable domain, filled in from reference TRBV18 and TRBJ2-3, reads NAGVMQNPRHLVRRRGQEARLRCSPMKGHSHVYWYRQLPEEGLKFMVYLQKENIIDESGMPKERFSAEFPKEGPSILRIQQVVRGDSAAYFCASSPRTGKADTQYFGPGTRLTVL.

The table lists this clonotype with a few counts. A much larger clone differs from this one at a single base, so this may be a read error. V gene TRBV6-5 combines with J gene TRBJ1-2; possibly TRBD1 for D (6 bases). Germline V gene data show CDR1 as MNHEY and CDR2 as SVGAGI. This CDR3 is built from 14 residues. The CDR3 bases are TGTGCCGGCAGTTACGATGGGGCAGGGGAAGGCTACACCTTC. Its translation is CAGSYDGAGEGYTF.

This clonotype showed up just a few times. The junction departs from germline at one end; a sequencing error may be responsible. The chain combines TRBV6-1 with TRBJ1-1; D gene ambiguous. This CDR3 contains 14 residues. CDR1 and CDR2 (germline): MNHNS, SASEGT. The CDR3, as DNA: TGTGCCAGCAGGGAAGGTATGGCGAACACTGAAGCTTTCTTT. Amino acids: CASREGMANTEAFF.

This clonotype was counted ten times or more. The V and J genes are TRBV20-1 and TRBJ2-4; TRBD2 aligns across 8 bases. CDR3 length: 12 amino acids. Trimming took 6 bases from V and 7 from J; bases not matched to a gene: 5. CDR1 DFQATT and CDR2 SNEGSKA come from the germline V gene (reference sequence). The CDR3 DNA sequence: TGCAGTGCCGGGGGGGTTCGCAACATTCAGTACTTC. This encodes CSAGGVRNIQYF.

This clonotype has more than one count but fewer than ten. The chain carries TRBV5-6 and TRBJ2-1, with TRBD1 as a possible D gene (7 bases). Germline-derived CDR1 and CDR2 are SGHDT and YYEEEE. The V gene lost 4 bases and the J gene lost 13 bases, with 15 bases spanning the gap. The CDR3 is 12 amino acids. CDR3 amino acids: CASSPQQGGQFF. The CDR3 coding sequence is TGTGCCAGCAGCCCTCAGCAGGGGGGCCAGTTCTTC.

The chain links TRBV25-1 to TRBJ1-4; 7 nucleotides match TRBD1. Per germline, CDR1 MGHDK and CDR2 SYGVNS. V shed 0 bases and J 7 bases; nucleotides not matched to a gene: 11. This CDR3 has 17 amino acids. The CDR3: CASSEYVGVRGAEKLFF. CDR3 in DNA: TGTGCCAGCAGTGAATACGTTGGAGTCAGGGGGGCTGAAAAACTGTTTTTT.

The gene calls are TRBV5-1 and TRBJ2-1; TRBD2 matches at 11 bases. J lost 6 bases, V lost 4 bases, and 6 bases had no gene match. The CDR3 runs to 15 residues. Germline V lookup: CDR1 SGHRS, CDR2 YFSETQ. The DNA of the CDR3 is TGCGCCAGCAGCGGAATAGCGGGAGGGTTCAATGAGCAGTTCTTC. Translated, it gives CASSGIAGGFNEQFF.